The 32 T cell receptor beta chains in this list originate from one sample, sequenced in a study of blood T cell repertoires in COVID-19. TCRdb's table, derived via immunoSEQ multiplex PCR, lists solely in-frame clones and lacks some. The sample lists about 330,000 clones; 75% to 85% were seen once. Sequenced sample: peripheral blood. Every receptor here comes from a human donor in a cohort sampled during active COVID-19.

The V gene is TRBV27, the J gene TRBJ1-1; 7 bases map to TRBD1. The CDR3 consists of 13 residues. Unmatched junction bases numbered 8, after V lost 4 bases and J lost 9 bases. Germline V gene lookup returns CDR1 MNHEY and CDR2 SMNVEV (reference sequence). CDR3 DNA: TGTGCCAGCAGTTCCCAACAGGGGTTTCAAGCTTTCTTT. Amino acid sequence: CASSSQQGFQAFF.

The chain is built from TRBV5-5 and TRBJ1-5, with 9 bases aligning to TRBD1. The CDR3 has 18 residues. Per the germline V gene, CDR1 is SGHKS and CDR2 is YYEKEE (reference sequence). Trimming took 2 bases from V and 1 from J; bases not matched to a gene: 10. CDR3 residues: CASSFGDRVWGSNQPQHF. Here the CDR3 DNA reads TGTGCCAGCAGCTTTGGGGACAGGGTTTGGGGGAGCAATCAGCCCCAGCATTTT.

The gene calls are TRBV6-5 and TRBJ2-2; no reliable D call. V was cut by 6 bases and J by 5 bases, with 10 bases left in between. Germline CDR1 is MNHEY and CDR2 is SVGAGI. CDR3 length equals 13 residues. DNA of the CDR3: TGTGCCAGCAGCCTGGGCTTTACCGGGGAGCTGTTTTTT. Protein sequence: CASSLGFTGELFF.

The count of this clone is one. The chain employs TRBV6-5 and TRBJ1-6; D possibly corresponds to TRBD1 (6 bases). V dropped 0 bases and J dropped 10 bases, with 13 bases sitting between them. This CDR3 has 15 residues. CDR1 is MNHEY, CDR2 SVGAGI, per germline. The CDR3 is CASSYSPRGASPLHF. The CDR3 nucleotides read TGTGCCAGCAGTTACTCGCCCCGGGGGGCCTCACCCCTCCACTTT.

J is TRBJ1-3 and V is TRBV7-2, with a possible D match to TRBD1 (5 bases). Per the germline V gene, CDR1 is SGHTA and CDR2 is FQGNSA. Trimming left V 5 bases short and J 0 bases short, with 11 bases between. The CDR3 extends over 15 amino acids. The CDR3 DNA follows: TGTGCCAGCAGCCCACAGGTTTTCTCTGGAAACACCATATATTTT. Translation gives CASSPQVFSGNTIYF.

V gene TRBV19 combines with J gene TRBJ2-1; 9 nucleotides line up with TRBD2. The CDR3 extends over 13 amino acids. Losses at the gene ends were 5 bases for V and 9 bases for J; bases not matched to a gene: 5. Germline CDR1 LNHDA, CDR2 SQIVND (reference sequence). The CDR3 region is CASSGLAGVEQFF. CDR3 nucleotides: TGTGCCAGTAGTGGATTAGCGGGGGTTGAGCAGTTCTTC.

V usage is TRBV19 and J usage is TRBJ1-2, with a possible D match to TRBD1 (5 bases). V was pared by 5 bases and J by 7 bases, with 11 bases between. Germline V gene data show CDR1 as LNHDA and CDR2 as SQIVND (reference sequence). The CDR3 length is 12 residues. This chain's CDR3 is CASSARVIGYTF. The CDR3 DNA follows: TGTGCCAGTAGTGCCAGGGTTATTGGCTACACCTTC.

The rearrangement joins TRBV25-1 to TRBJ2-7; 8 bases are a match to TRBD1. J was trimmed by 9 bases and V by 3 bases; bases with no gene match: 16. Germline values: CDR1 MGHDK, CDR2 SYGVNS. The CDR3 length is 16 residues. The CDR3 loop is CASSDPRTGLGSVQYF. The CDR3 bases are TGTGCCAGCAGTGACCCCCGGACAGGGTTGGGTTCTGTGCAGTACTTC.

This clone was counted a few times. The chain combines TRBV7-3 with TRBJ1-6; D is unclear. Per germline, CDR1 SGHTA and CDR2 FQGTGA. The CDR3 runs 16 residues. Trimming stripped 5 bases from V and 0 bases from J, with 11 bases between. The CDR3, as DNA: TGTGCCAGCAGCCAAACACTATCCTCCTATAATTCACCCCTCCACTTT. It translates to CASSQTLSSYNSPLHF.

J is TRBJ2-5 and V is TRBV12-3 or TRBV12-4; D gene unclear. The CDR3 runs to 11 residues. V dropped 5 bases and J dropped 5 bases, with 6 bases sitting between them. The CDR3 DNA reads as TGTGCCAGCAGTCCCTCGGAGACCCAGTACTTC. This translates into CASSPSETQYF.

The CDR3 region has the DNA TGTGCCAGCGGCTACCGGGACTGGCGCTACGAGCAGTACTTC. This sequence encodes CASGYRDWRYEQYF. J is TRBJ2-7 and V is TRBV6-4; D possibly corresponds to TRBD2 (6 bases). The germline gives CDR1 MRHNA, CDR2 SNTAGT. This CDR3 has 14 residues. Trimming stripped 8 bases from V and 3 bases from J, with 17 bases between.

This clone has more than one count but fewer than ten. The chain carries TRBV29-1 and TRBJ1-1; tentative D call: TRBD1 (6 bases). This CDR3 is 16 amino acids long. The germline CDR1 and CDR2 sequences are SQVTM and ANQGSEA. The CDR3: CSILHPGTNGDTEAFF. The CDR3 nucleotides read TGCAGTATTCTACATCCCGGGACAAATGGAGACACTGAAGCTTTCTTT.

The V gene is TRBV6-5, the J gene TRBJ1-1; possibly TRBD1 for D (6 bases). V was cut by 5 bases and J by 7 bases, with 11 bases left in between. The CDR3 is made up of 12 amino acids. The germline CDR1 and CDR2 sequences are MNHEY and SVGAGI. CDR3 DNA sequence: TGTGCCAGCAGTCTAAAGACAGGTGAAGCTTTCTTT. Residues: CASSLKTGEAFF.

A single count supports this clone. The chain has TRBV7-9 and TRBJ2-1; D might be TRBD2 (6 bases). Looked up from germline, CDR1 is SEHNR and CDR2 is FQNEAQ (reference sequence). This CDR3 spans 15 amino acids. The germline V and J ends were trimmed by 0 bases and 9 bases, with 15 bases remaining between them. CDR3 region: CASSLALGTGREQFF. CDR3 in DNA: TGTGCCAGCAGCTTAGCTCTAGGGACTGGGCGTGAGCAGTTCTTC.

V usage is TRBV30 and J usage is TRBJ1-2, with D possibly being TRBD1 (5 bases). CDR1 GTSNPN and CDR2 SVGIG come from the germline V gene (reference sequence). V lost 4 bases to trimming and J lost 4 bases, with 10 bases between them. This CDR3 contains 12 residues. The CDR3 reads CAWTGFGYGYTF. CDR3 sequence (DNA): TGTGCCTGGACAGGGTTTGGCTATGGCTACACCTTC. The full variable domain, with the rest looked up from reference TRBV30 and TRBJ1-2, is SQTIHQWPATLVQPVGSPLSLECTVEGTSNPNLYWYRQAAGRGLQLLFYSVGIGQISSEVPQNLSASRPQDRQFILSSKKLLLSDSGFYLCAWTGFGYGYTFGSGTRLTVV.

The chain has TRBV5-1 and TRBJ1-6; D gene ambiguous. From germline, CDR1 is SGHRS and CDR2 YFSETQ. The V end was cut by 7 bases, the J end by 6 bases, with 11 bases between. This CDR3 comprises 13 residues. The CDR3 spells CASAELTNSPLHF. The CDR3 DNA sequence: TGCGCCAGCGCCGAGCTCACTAATTCACCCCTCCACTTT.

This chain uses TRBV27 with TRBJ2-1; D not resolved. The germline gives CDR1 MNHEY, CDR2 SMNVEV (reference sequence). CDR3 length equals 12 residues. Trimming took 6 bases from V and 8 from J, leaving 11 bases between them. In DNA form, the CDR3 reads TGTGCCAGCAGCCACGGGTCCGATGAGCAGTTCTTC. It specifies CASSHGSDEQFF.

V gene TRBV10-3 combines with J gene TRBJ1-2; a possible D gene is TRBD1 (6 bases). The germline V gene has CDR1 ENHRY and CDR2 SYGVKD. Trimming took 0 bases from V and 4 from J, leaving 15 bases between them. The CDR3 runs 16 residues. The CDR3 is CAISESPTGGFYGYTF. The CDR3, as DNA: TGTGCCATCAGTGAGTCCCCGACAGGAGGATTCTATGGCTACACCTTC.

In nucleotides, the CDR3 is TGTGCCAGCAGCTTAGCTGTTCAAAATGAAAAACTGTTTTTT. Translation gives CASSLAVQNEKLFF. The chain is built from TRBV7-2 and TRBJ1-4; D call uncertain. Trimming cost V 0 bases and J 5 bases, with 7 bases left between them. The germline gives CDR1 SGHTA, CDR2 FQGNSA. CDR3 length: 14 amino acids.

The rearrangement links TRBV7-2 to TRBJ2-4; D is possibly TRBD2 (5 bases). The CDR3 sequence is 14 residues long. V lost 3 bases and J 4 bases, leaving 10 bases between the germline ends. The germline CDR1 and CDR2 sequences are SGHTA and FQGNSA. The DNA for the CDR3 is TGTGCCAGCAGCTTTTCCAGCGGAAAAAACATTCAGTACTTC. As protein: CASSFSSGKNIQYF. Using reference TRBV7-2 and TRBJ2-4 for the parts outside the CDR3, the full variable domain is GAGVSQSPSNKVTEKGKDVELRCDPISGHTALYWYRQSLGQGLEFLIYFQGNSAPDKSGLPSDRFSAERTGGSVSTLTIQRTQQEDSAVYLCASSFSSGKNIQYFGAGTRLSVL.

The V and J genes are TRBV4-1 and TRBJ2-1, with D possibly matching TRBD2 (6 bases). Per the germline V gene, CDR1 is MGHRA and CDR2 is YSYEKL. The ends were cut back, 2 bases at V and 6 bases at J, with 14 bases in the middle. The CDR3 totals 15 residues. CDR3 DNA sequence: TGCGCCAGCAGCCAATTCTGGACTATTCCCAATGAGCAGTTCTTC. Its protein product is CASSQFWTIPNEQFF.

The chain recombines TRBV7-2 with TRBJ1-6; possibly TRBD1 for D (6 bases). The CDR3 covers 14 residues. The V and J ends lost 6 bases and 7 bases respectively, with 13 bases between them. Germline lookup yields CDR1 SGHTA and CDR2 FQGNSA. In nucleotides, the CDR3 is TGTGCCAGCAGAGGTGGGGGGGGCAATTCACCCCTCCACTTT. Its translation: CASRGGGGNSPLHF.

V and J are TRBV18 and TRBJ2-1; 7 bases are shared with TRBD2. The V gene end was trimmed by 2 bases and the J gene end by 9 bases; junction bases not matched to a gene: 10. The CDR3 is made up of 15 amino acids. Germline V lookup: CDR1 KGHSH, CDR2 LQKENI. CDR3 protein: CASSPGEGLVLEQFF. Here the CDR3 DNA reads TGTGCCAGCTCACCAGGGGAGGGCCTCGTCCTTGAGCAGTTCTTC.

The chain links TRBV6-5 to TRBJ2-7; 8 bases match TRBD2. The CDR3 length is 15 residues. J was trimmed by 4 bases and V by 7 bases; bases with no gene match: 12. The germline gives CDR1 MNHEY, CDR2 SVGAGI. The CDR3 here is CASKWSLAEIYEQYF. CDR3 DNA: TGTGCCAGCAAATGGTCACTAGCGGAAATATACGAGCAGTACTTC.

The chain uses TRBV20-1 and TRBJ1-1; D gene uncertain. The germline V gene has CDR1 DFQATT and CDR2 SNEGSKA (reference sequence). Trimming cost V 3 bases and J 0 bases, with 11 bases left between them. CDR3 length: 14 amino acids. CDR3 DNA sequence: TGCAGTGCTAGTTCGGGTAGACTGAACACTGAAGCTTTCTTT. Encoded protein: CSASSGRLNTEAFF.

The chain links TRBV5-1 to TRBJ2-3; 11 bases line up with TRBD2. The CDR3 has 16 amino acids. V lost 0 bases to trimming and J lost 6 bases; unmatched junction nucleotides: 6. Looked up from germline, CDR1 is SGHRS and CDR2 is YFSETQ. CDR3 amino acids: CASSLEIAGGHDTQYF. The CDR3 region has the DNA TGCGCCAGCAGCTTGGAAATAGCGGGGGGGCATGATACGCAGTATTTT. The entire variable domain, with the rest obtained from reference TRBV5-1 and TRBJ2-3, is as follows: KAGVTQTPRYLIKTRGQQVTLSCSPISGHRSVSWYQQTPGQGLQFLFEYFSETQRNKGNFPGRFSGRQFSNSRSEMNVSTLELGDSALYLCASSLEIAGGHDTQYFGPGTRLTVL.

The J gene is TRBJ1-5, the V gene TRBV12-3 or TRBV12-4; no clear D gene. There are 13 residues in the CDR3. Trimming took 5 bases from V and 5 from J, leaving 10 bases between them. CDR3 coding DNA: TGTGCCAGCAGTCTCGCTGGGCATCAGCCCCAGCATTTT. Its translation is CASSLAGHQPQHF.

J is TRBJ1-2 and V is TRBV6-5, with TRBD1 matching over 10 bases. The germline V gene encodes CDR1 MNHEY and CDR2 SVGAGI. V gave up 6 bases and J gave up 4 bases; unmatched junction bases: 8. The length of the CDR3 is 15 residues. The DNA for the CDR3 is TGTGCCAGCAGGCACCCGACAGGGGGCCCCTATGGCTACACCTTC. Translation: CASRHPTGGPYGYTF.

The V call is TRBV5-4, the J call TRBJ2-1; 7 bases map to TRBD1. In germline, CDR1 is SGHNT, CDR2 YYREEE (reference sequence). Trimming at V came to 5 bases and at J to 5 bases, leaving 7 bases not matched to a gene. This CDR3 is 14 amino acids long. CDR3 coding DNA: TGTGCCAGCAGGGGTGCCGGGACAGACAATGAGCAGTTCTTC. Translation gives CASRGAGTDNEQFF.

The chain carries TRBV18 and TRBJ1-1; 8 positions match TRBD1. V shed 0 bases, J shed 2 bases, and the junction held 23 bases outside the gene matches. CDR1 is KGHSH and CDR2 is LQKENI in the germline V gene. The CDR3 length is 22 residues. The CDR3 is CASSPPVKVGGPGQAYNTEAFF. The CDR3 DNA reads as TGTGCCAGCTCACCACCTGTGAAAGTAGGCGGGCCGGGACAGGCGTATAACACTGAAGCTTTCTTT.

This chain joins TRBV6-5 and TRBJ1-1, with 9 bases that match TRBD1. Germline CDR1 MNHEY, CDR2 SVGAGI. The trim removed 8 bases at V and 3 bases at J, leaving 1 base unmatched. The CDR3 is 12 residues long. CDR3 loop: CASRDRDTEAFF. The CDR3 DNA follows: TGTGCCAGCCGGGACAGGGACACTGAAGCTTTCTTT.

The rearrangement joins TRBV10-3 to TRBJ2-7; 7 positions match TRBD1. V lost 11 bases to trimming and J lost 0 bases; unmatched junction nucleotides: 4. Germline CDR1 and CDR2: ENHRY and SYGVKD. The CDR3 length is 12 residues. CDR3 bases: TGTGCCGCCGGGACAGACTCCTACGAGCAGTACTTC. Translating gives CAAGTDSYEQYF.